This record covers a single TCR beta chain. What it recognizes is unknown. The data stem from a study of CD8+ T cells in alopecia areata. Study findings and constraints: Scalp sample data also include resident alphabeta T cells from normal skin.

The V gene lost 1 base and the J gene lost 8 bases, with 7 bases spanning the gap. CDR3 length: 12 residues. Looked up from germline, CDR1 is SGDLS and CDR2 is YYNGEE. The treatment is: oral pan-JAK inhibitor, 5-10 mg twice daily. After isolation, RNA underwent reverse transcription to generate cDNA as the sequencing template. Produced via immunoSEQ multiplex PCR; TCRdb's table is partial and in-frame only. Among around 200,000 clones listed, about three fifths were seen once. This chain joins TRBV9 and TRBJ2-1, with D possibly being TRBD1 or TRBD2 (5 bases each). The sequencing here drew on CD8+ T cells sorted from blood, taken at week 24, from a patient treated with tofacitinib. The origin of this receptor is a human donor with alopecia areata. The CDR3 DNA reads TGTGCCAGCAGCGTAATGGGGGATGAGCAGTTCTTC. Its translation is CASSVMGDEQFF.